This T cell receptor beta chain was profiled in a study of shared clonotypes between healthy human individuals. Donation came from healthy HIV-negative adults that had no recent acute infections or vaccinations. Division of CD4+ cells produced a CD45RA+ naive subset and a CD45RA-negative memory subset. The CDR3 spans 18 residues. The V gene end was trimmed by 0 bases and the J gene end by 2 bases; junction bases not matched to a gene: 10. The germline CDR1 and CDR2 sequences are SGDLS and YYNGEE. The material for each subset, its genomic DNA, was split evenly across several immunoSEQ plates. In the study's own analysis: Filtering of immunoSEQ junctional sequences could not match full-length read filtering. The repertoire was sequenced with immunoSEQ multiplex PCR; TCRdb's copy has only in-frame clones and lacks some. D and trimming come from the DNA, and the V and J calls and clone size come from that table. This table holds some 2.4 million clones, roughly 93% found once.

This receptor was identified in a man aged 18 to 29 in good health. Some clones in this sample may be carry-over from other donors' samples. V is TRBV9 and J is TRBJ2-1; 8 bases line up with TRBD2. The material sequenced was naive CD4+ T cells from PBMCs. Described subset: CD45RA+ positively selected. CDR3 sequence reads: CASSVEIGAGGAYNEQFF. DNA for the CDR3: TGTGCCAGCAGCGTAGAGATTGGCGCGGGAGGCGCCTACAATGAGCAGTTCTTC.